The sequence of this T cell receptor (beta chain) was determined in a study of CD8 T cells in Susac syndrome. Random hexamers were used to reverse transcribe 0.5 to 1 ug of RNA. Amplification of TCR beta CDR3 used immunoSEQ multiplex PCR across 54 Vbeta and 13 Jbeta. In TCRdb, the immunoSEQ multiplex PCR reads were re-called with MiXCR into one record per CDR3 protein. The sample records roughly 250,000 distinct CDR3 sequences, less than 96% being singletons. The specimen was CD4+ T cells from PBMCs. This sequence was found in a human donor with Susac syndrome.

Here the CDR3 DNA reads TGCAGTGCAGGACAGCGTAACTATGGCTACACCTTC. Its protein product is CSAGQRNYGYTF. The chain recombines TRBV20-1 with TRBJ1-2; the D gene is possibly TRBD1 (6 bases). Germline V lookup: CDR1 DFQATT, CDR2 SNEGSKA (reference sequence). The V gene lost 6 bases and the J gene lost 1 base, with 9 bases spanning the gap. The CDR3 spans 12 residues.